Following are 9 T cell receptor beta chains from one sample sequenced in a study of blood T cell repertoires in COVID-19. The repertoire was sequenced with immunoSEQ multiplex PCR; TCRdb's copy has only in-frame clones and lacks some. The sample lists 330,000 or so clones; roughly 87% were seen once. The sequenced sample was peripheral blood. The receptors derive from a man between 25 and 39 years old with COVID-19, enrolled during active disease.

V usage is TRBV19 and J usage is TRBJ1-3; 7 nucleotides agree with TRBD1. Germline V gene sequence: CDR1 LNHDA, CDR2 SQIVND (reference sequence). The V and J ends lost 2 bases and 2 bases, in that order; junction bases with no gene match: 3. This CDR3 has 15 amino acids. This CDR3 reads CASSILDRAGNTIYF. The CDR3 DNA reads TGTGCCAGTAGTATACTAGACAGGGCTGGAAACACCATATATTTT.

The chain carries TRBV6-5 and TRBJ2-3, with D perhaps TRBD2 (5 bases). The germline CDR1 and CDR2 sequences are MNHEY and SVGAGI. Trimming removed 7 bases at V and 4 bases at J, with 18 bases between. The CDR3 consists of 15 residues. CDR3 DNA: TGTGCCAGCAAGGGAGTTGGCGGCCGCTCAGATACGCAGTATTTT. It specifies CASKGVGGRSDTQYF.

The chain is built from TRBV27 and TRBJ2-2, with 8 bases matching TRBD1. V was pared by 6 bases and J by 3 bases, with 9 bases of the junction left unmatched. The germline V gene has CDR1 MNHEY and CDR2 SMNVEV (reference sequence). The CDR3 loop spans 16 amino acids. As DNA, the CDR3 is TGTGCCAGCAGCTTTCCGACAGGGGTGGACACCGGGGAGCTGTTTTTT. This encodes CASSFPTGVDTGELFF.

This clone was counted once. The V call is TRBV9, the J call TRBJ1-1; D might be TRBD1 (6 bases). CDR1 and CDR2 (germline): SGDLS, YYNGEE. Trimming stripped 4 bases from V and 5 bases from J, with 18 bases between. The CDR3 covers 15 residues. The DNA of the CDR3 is TGTGCCAGCAGCCCCCACCGTACAGGGATGACTGAAGCTTTCTTT. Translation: CASSPHRTGMTEAFF.

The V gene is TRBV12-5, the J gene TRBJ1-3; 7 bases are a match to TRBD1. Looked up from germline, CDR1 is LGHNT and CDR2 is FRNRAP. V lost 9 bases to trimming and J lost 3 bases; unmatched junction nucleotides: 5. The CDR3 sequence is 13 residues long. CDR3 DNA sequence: TGTGCTAGGGGACAGCTTATTGGAAACACCATATATTTT. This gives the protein CARGQLIGNTIYF.

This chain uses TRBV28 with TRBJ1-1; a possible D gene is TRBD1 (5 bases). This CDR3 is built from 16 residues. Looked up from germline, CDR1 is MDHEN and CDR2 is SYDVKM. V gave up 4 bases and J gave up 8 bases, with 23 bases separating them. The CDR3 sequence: CASSSGTRERAREAFF. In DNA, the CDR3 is TGTGCCAGCAGTTCCGGGACTAGGGAAAGGGCTAGGGAAGCTTTCTTT.

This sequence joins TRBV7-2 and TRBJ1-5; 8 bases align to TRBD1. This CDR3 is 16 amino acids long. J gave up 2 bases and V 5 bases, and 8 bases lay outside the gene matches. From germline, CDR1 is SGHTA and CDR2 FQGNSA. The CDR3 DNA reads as TGTGCCAGCAGCCCGGAGACAGGGGTTCGCAATCAGCCCCAGCATTTT. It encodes CASSPETGVRNQPQHF.

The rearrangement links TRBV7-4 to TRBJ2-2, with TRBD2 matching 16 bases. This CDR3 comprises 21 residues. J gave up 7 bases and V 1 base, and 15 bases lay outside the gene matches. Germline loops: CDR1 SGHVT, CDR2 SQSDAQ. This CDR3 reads CASSLGLNPGLAGGLYGELFF. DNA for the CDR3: TGTGCCAGCAGCTTAGGACTCAACCCGGGACTAGCGGGGGGGCTTTACGGGGAGCTGTTTTTT.

CDR3 sequence: CASSWKKLAGGYDEQYF. CDR3 sequence (DNA): TGTGCCAGCAGCTGGAAGAAGCTAGCGGGAGGCTACGACGAGCAGTACTTC. The V gene is TRBV5-6, the J gene TRBJ2-7, with 11 bases matching TRBD2. V gave up 3 bases and J gave up 5 bases; unmatched junction bases: 13. Germline CDR1 is SGHDT and CDR2 is YYEEEE. The CDR3 has 17 amino acids.